This TCR beta chain was sequenced in a study of shared clonotypes between healthy human individuals. Germline V CDR1 and CDR2: WNHNN, SYGVQD (reference sequence). The CDR3 length is 15 residues. Trimming removed 3 bases at V and 5 bases at J, with 13 bases between. Generated by immunoSEQ multiplex PCR, the TCRdb table keeps only in-frame clones and is missing some. This table holds about 480,000 clones, around 79% found once. Recent acute infections and vaccinations were absent in the healthy HIV-negative adult donors. What was sequenced was PBMCs. The chain has TRBV10-1 and TRBJ2-2; no clear D. The receptor comes from a woman aged 40 to 49 in good health. Some clones in this sample may be carry-over from other donors' samples. In DNA, the CDR3 is TGCGCCAGCAGTGAACGGCGAGGAACTACCGGGGAGCTGTTTTTT. This encodes CASSERRGTTGELFF.